Described below is a single T cell receptor (beta chain) sequence and its context. Its specificity is unknown. This sample is drawn from a study of cytotoxic CD8 clonotypes in ibrutinib-treated CLL. Study-wide background: Following a median about twelve months of treatment, with a range of 6 to 36, response samples were taken. Samples had a mean of approximately 270,000 productive templates and some 94,000 productive rearrangements. Study conclusions and caveats: Progressing and sustained-remission patients had different sampling times. Public clonotypes, found uncommonly, either contracted or stayed stable on treatment.

The data were produced by immunoSEQ multiplex PCR, yet TCRdb's version contains in-frame clones alone and is incomplete. The sample holds around 200,000 clones, 75% to 80% seen once. Losses at the gene ends were 4 bases for V and 5 bases for J; bases not matched to a gene: 8. This CDR3 contains 15 residues. Germline loops: CDR1 LNHDA, CDR2 SQIVND (reference sequence). This receptor was taken from a human donor with chronic lymphocytic leukemia. The specimen was PBMCs, collected after 12 months of ibrutinib treatment. This rearrangement joins TRBV19 to TRBJ1-1; 9 nucleotides line up with TRBD1. CDR3 sequence: CASSSQQGARTEAFF. CDR3 DNA sequence: TGTGCCAGTAGTAGCCAACAGGGGGCAAGGACTGAAGCTTTCTTT.